This T cell receptor (beta chain) was obtained from a study of T cells in Graves' hyperthyroidism and ophthalmopathy. Hyperthyroidism had been newly diagnosed in patients aged 18 to 65, and its duration was under 2 months. Criteria for exclusion of patients were uncontrolled infection, other autoimmune disease, pregnancy or lactation. Diagnosis relied on clinical symptoms, serum thyroxine and TRAb, thyroid ultrasound and orbital computed tomography. Findings and limits, study-wide: Most thyroid clonotypes expanded above 0.001 appeared in blood too.

This clonotype showed up many times. Its antigen is still unknown. TCR beta CDR3 regions were amplified from RNA transcripts. The study used the HTBI primer set for a first-round RT-PCR of the TCR CDR3. TCRdb analysed the multiplex PCR reads with MiXCR anew, one entry per CDR3 protein. The sample includes about 260,000 distinct CDR3 sequences, about 25% of them seen just once. CDR1 is KGHDR and CDR2 is SFDVKD in the germline V gene. This CDR3 has 19 amino acids. Deletions cut 0 bases from V and 0 bases from J, with 17 bases between. The V call is TRBV24-1, the J call TRBJ1-5; D is unclear. The TCR sequence derives from a man aged 35 to 55 with Graves' hyperthyroidism that later progressed to Graves' ophthalmopathy. Sequenced input: blood. The CDR3 DNA reads TGTGCCACCAGTGATTTGAATTGCCCTCGTCCTTATAGCAATCAGCCCCAGCATTTT. Protein product: CATSDLNCPRPYSNQPQHF.